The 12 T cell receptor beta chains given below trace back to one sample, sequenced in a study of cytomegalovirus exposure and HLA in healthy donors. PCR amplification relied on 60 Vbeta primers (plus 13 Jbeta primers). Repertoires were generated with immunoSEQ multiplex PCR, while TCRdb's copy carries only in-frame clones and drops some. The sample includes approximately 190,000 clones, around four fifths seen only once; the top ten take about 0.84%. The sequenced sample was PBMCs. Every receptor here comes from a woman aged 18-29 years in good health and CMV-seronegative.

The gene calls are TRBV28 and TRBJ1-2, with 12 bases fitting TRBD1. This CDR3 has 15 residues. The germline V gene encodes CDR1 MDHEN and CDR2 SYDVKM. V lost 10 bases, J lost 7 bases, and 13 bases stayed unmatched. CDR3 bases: TGTGCCAACTACGATGGGACAGGGGGCAGTGGTGGCTACACCTTC. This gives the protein CANYDGTGGSGGYTF.

CDR3 region: CASSLFTGGDQPQHF. The CDR3 DNA reads TGTGCCAGCAGCTTGTTTACAGGGGGGGATCAGCCCCAGCATTTT. This chain joins TRBV5-8 and TRBJ1-5; TRBD1 matches 8 bases. CDR1 is SGHTS, CDR2 YDEGEE, per germline. V lost 1 base, J lost 5 bases, and 5 bases stayed unmatched. CDR3 length: 15 residues.

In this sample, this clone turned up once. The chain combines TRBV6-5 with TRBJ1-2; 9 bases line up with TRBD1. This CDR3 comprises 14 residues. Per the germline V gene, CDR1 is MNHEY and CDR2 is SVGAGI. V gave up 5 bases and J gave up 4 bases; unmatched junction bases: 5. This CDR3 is CASSRQGVGYGYTF. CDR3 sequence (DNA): TGTGCCAGCAGTAGACAGGGGGTGGGCTATGGCTACACCTTC.

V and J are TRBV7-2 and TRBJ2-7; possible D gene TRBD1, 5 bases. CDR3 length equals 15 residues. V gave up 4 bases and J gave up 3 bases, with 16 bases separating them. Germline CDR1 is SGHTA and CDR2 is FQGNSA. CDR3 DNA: TGTGCCAGCAGCTCTCAGGGTGCTTCCCTCTACGAGCAGTACTTC. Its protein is CASSSQGASLYEQYF.

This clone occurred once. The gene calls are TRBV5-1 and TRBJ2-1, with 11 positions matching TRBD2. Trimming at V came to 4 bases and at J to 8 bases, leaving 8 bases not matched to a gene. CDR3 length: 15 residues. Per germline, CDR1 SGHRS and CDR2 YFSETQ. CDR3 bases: TGCGCCAGCAGCACTAGCGGGAGCTCTTTGGATGAGCAGTTCTTC. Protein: CASSTSGSSLDEQFF.

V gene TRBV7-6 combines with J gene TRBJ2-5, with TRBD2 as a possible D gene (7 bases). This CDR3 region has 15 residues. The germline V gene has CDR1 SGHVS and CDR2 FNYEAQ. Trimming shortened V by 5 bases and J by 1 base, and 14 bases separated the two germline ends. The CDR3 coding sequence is TGTGCCAGCAGCACCCCGGGGGGCCGCCAAGAGACCCAGTACTTC. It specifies CASSTPGGRQETQYF.

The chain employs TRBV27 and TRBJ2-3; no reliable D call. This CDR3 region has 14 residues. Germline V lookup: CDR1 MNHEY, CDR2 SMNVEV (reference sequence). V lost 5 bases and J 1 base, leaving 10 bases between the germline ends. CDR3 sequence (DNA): TGTGCCAGCAGTCCCACTCCCGGCACAGATACGCAGTATTTT. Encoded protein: CASSPTPGTDTQYF.

The CDR3 loop reads CASSLAGGEDTQYF. The CDR3 DNA reads as TGTGCCAGCAGCTTGGCGGGGGGGGAAGATACGCAGTATTTT. This rearrangement joins TRBV5-4 to TRBJ2-3; 8 bases match TRBD2. Germline-derived CDR1 and CDR2 are SGHNT and YYREEE (reference sequence). The CDR3 covers 14 residues. V lost 0 bases to trimming and J lost 5 bases; unmatched junction nucleotides: 2.

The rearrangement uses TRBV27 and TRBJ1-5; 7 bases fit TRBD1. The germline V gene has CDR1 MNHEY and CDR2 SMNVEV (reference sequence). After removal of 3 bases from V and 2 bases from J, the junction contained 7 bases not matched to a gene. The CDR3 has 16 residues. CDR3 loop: CASSLSGGFGNQPQHF. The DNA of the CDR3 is TGTGCCAGCAGTTTGTCAGGGGGTTTTGGCAATCAGCCCCAGCATTTT.

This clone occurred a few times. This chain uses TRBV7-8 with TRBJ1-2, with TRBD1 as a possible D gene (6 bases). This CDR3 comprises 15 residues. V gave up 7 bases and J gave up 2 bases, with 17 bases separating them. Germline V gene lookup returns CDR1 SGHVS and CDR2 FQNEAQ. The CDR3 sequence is CASTDLGGGNYGYTF. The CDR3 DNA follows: TGTGCCAGCACCGACTTAGGGGGGGGGAACTATGGCTACACCTTC.

This CDR3 reads CAWSVRLSISGANVLTF. The CDR3 DNA reads TGTGCCTGGAGTGTAAGACTGTCGATCTCTGGGGCCAACGTCCTGACTTTC. This rearrangement joins TRBV30 to TRBJ2-6; D uncertain. Trimming shortened V by 0 bases and J by 0 bases, and 12 bases separated the two germline ends. The CDR3 has 17 amino acids. CDR1 is GTSNPN, CDR2 SVGIG, per germline (reference sequence).

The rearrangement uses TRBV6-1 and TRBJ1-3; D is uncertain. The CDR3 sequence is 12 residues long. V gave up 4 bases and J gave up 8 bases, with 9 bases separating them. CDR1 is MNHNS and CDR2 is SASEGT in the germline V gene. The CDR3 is CASSAVLDTIYF. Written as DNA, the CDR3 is TGTGCCAGCAGTGCTGTTCTAGACACCATATATTTT.